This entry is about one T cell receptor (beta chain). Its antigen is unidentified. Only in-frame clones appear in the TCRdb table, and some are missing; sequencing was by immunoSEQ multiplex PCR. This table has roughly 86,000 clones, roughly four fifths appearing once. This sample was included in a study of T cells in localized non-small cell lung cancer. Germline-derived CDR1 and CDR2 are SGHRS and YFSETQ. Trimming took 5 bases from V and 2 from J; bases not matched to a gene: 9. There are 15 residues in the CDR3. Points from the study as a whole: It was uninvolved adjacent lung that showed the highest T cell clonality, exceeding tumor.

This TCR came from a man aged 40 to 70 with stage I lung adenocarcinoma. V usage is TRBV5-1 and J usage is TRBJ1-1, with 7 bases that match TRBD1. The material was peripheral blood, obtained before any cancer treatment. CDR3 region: CASRASGGGNTEAFF. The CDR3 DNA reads TGCGCCAGCAGAGCTTCAGGGGGAGGAAACACTGAAGCTTTCTTT.